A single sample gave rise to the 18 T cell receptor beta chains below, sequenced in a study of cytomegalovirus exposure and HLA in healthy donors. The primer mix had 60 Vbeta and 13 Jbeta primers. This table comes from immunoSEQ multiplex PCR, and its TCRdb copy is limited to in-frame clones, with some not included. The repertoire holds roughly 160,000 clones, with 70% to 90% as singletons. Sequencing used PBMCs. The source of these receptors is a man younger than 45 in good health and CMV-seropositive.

The CDR3 DNA is TGTGCCAGCAGTGAAATGGCGGGAGGGATGTACAATGAGCAGTTCTTC. The encoded protein is CASSEMAGGMYNEQFF. The chain uses TRBV6-1 and TRBJ2-1; TRBD2 matches 9 bases. Germline V CDR1 and CDR2: MNHNS, SASEGT. CDR3 size: 16 residues. V shed 2 bases and J 4 bases; nucleotides not matched to a gene: 6.

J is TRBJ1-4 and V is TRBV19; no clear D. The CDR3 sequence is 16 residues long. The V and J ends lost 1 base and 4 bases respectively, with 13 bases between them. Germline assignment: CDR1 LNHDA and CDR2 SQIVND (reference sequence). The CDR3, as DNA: TGTGCCAGTAGTATAGGCCGGACTCGAGATAATGAAAAACTGTTTTTT. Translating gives CASSIGRTRDNEKLFF.

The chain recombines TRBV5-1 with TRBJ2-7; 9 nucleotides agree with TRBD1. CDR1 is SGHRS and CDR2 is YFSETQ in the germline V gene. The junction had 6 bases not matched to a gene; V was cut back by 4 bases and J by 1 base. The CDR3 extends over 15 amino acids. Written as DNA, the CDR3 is TGCGCCAGCAGCCCAGGACAGGGGATGTCCTACGAGCAGTACTTC. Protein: CASSPGQGMSYEQYF.

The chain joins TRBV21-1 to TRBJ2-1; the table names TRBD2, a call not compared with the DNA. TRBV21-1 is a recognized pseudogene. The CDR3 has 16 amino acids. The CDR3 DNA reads TGTGCCAGCAGCAATCCCGGGGGGGATCGCTACAATGAGCAGTTCTTC. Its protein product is CASSNPGGDRYNEQFF.

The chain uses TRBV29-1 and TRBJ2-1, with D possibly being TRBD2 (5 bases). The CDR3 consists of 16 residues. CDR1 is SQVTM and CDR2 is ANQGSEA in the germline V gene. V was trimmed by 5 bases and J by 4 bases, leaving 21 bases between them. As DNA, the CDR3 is TGCAGCGTTTCCGCCCGGACTCGACCCCAGTACAATGAGCAGTTCTTC. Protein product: CSVSARTRPQYNEQFF.

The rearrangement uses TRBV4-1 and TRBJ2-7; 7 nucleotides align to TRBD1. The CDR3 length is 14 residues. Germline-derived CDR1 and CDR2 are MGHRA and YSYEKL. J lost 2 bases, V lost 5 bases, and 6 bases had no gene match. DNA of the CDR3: TGCGCCAGCAGCTCTACGACAGGGCCCTACGAGCAGTACGTC. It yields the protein CASSSTTGPYEQYV.

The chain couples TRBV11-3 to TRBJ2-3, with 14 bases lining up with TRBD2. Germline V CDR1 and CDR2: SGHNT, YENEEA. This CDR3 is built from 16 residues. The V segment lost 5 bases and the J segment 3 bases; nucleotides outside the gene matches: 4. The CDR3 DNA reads TGTGCCAGCAGCGCCGGGACTAGCGGGAGAACAGATACGCAGTATTTT. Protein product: CASSAGTSGRTDTQYF.

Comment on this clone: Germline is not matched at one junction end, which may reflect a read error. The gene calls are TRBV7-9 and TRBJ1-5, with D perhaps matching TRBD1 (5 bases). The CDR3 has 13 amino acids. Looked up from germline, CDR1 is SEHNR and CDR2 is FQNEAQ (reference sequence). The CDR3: CSSSFSGDGPQHF. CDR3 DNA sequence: TGTTCCAGCAGCTTTTCGGGGGATGGGCCCCAGCATTTT.

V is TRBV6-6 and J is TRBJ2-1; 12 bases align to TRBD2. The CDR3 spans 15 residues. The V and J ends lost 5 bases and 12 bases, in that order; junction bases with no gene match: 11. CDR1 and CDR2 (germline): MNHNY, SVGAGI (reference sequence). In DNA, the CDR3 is TGTGCCAGCAGTCCACTAGCGGGAGGTTTTATCGGGCAGTTCTTC. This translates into CASSPLAGGFIGQFF.

The DNA for the CDR3 is TGCGCCAGCAGGCCGGGACTAGCGGGCAACGACGAGCAGTACGTC. Protein: CASRPGLAGNDEQYV. The chain carries TRBV5-1 and TRBJ2-7; 12 bases are a match to TRBD2. CDR1 SGHRS and CDR2 YFSETQ come from the germline V gene. The CDR3 covers 15 residues. J gave up 5 bases and V 5 bases, and 8 bases lay outside the gene matches.

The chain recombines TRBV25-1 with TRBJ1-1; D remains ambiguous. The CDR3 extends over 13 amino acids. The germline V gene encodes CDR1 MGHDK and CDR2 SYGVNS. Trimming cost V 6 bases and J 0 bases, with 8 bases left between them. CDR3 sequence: CASREFMNTEAFF. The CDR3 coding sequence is TGTGCCAGCAGAGAGTTCATGAACACTGAAGCTTTCTTT. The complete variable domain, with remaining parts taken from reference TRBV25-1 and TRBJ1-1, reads EADIYQTPRYLVIGTGKKITLECSQTMGHDKMYWYQQDPGMELHLIHYSYGVNSTEKGDLSSESTVSRIRTEHFPLTLESARPSHTSQYLCASREFMNTEAFFGQGTRLTVV.

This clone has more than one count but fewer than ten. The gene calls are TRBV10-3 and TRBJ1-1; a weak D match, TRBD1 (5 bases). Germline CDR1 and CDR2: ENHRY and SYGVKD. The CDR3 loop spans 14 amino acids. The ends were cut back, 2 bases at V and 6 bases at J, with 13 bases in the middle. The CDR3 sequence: CAISEPQGGAEAFF. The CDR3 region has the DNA TGTGCCATCAGTGAGCCCCAGGGTGGAGCTGAAGCTTTCTTT.

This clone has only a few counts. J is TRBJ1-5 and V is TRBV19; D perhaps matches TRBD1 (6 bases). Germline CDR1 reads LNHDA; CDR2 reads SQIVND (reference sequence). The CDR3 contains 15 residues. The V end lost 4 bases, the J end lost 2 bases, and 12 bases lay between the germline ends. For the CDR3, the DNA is TGTGCCAGTAGTACCAAACGACAGGGCAATCAGCCCCAGCATTTT. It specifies CASSTKRQGNQPQHF. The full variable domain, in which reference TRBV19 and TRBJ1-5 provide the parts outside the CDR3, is DGGITQSPKYLFRKEGQNVTLSCEQNLNHDAMYWYRQDPGQGLRLIYYSQIVNDFQKGDIAEGYSVSREKKESFPLTVTSAQKNPTAFYLCASSTKRQGNQPQHFGDGTRLSIL.

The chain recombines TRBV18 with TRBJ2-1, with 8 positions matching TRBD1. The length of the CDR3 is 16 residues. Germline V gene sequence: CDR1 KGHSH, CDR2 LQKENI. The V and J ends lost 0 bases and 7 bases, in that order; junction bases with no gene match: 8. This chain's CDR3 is CASSPPLARGLNEQFF. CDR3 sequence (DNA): TGTGCCAGCTCACCACCCCTCGCCAGGGGGCTTAATGAGCAGTTCTTC.

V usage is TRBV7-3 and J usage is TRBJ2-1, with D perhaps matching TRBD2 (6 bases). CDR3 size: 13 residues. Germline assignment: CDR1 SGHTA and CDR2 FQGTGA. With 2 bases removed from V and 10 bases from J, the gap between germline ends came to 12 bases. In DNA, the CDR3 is TGTGCCAGCAGCTTAGCCCTAGCGAGCGAGCAGTTCTTC. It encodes CASSLALASEQFF.

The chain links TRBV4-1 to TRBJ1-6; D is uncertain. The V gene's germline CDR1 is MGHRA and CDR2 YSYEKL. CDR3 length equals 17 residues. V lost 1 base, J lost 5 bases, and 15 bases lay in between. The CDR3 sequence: CASSQAYDTGHNSPLHF. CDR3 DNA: TGCGCCAGCAGCCAAGCCTACGACACCGGTCATAATTCACCCCTCCACTTT.

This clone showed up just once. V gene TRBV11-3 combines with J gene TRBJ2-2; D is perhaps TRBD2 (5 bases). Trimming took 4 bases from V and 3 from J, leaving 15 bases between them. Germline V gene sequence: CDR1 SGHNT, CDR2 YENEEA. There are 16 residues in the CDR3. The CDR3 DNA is TGTGCCAGCAGCTGGGAGAGACTAATCTACACCGGGGAGCTGTTTTTT. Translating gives CASSWERLIYTGELFF.

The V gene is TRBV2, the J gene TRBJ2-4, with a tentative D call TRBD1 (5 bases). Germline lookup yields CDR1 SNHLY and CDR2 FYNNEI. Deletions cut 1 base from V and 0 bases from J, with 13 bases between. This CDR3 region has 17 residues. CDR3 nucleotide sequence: TGTGCCAGCAGTGAAGTTGGGGCGGAGTCAGCCAAAAACATTCAGTACTTC. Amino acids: CASSEVGAESAKNIQYF.